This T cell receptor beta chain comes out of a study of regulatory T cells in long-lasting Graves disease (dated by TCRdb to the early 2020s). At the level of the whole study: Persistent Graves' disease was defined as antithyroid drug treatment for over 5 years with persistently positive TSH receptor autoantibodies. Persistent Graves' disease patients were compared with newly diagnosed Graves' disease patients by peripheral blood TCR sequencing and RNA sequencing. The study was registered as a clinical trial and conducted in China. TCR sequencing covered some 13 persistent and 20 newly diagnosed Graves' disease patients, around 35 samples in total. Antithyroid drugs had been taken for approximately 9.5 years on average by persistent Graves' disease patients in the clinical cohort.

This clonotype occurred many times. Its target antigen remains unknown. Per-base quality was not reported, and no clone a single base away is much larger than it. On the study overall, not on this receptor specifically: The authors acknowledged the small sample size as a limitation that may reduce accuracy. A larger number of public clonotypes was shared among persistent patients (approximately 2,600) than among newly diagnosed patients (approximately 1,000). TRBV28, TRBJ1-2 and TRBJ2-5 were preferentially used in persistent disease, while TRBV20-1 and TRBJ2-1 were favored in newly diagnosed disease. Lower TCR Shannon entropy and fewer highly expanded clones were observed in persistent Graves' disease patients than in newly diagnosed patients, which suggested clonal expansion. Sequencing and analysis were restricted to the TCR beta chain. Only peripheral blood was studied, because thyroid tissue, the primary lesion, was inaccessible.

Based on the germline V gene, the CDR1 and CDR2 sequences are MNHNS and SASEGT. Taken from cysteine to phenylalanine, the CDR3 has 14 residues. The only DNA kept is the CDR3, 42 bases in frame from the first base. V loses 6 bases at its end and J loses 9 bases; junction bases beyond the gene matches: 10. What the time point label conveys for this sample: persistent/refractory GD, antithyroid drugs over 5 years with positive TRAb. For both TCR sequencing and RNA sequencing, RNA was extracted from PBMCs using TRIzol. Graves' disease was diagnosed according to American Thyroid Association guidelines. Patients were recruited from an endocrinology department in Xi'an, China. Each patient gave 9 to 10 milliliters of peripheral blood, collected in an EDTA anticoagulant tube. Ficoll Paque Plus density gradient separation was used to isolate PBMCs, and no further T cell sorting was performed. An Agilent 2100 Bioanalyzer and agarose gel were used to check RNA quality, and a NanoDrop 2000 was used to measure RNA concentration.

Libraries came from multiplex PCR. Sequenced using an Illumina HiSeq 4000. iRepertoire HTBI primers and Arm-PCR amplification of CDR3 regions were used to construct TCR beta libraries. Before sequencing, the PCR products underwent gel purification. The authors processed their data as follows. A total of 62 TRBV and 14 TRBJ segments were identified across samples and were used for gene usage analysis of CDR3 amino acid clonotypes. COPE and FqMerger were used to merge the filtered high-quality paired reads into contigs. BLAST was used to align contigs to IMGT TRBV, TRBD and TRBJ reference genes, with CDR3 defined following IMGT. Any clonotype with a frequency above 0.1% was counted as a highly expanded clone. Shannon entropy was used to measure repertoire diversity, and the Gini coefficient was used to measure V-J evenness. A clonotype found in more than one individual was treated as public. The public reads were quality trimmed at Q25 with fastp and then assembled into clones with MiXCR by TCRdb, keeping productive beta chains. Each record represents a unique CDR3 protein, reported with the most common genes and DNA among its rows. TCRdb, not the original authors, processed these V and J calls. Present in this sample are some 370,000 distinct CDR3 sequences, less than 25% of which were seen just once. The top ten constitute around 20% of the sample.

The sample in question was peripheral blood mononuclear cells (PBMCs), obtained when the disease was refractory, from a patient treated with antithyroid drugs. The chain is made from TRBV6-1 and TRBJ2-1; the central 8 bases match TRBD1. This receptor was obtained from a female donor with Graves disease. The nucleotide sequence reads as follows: TGTGCCAGCAGCCCAGGCAGGGGGCTTGGTGAGCAGTTCTTC. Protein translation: CASSPGRGLGEQFF.